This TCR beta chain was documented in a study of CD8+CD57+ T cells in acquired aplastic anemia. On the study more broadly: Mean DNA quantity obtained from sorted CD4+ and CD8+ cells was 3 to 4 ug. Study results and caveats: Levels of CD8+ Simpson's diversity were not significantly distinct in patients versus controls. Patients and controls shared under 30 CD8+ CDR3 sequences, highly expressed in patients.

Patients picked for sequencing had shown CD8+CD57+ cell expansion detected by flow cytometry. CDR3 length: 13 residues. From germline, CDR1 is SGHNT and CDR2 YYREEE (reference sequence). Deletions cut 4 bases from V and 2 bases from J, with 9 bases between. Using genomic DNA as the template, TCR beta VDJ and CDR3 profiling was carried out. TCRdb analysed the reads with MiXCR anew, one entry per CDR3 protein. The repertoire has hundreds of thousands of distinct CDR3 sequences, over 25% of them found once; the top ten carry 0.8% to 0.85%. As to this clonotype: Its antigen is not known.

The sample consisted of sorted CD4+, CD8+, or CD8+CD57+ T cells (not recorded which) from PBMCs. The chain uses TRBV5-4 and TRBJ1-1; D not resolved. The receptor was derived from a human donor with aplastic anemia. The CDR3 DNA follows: TGTGCCAGCAGCCAAACCGAAAACACTGAAGCTTTCTTT. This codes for CASSQTENTEAFF.